One sample yielded the 3 T cell receptor beta chains listed below, sequenced in a study of blood T cells in healthy people across ages. A J-beta primer mix and a sample-barcoded 5' primer were used in a second PCR of roughly 6 to 12 cycles. From the 5' RACE reads, TCRdb called clonotypes with MiXCR, one entry per CDR3 protein. The sample yields 1.5 million to 2 million distinct CDR3 sequences, about 28% seen once. The sequenced sample consisted of blood. Receptors were obtained from a woman between 25 and 40 years old in good health.

A few counts support this clonotype. Sequence at one end of the junction differs from germline and may be a read error. The V gene is TRBV12-3 or TRBV12-4, the J gene TRBJ2-3; D unclear. The CDR3 is 14 amino acids. CDR3 coding DNA: TGTTCCAGCAGTTTCGCCTTAGGCACAGATACGCAGTATTTT. The encoded protein is CSSSFALGTDTQYF.

This clonotype has only a few counts. The rearrangement uses TRBV6-1 and TRBJ1-2, with TRBD1 as a possible D gene (5 bases). The V end was cut by 7 bases, the J end by 0 bases, with 15 bases between. This CDR3 comprises 15 residues. Germline CDR1 reads MNHNS; CDR2 reads SASEGT. This CDR3 is CASIGTATTNYGYTF. The CDR3 DNA reads TGTGCCAGCATAGGGACCGCAACGACTAACTATGGCTACACCTTC.

The gene calls are TRBV5-1 and TRBJ1-1; D remains ambiguous. This CDR3 spans 16 amino acids. The V gene lost 4 bases and the J gene lost 7 bases, with 23 bases spanning the gap. Per germline, CDR1 SGHRS and CDR2 YFSETQ. CDR3 nucleotides: TGCGCCAGCAGCCAGCCCAGGACGTCAGAACAAGGTGAAGCTTTCTTT. It specifies CASSQPRTSEQGEAFF.